Listed here are 9 T cell receptor beta chains from one sample, sequenced in a study of cytomegalovirus exposure and HLA in healthy donors. PCR involved 60 Vbeta and 13 Jbeta primers. Some clones are missing from TCRdb's copy, which holds only in-frame ones; the method was immunoSEQ multiplex PCR. This table holds some 130,000 clones. Sequenced sample: PBMCs. These TCRs come from a woman between 40 and 55 years old in good health and CMV-seropositive.

The chain links TRBV19 to TRBJ2-7, with TRBD2 as a possible D gene (6 bases). The germline V gene has CDR1 LNHDA and CDR2 SQIVND (reference sequence). The ends were cut back, 5 bases at V and 3 bases at J, with 14 bases in the middle. The CDR3 is 14 residues long. The DNA for the CDR3 is TGTGCCAGTAGTTCTGCGGGATGGGGCTACGAGCAGTACTTC. This encodes CASSSAGWGYEQYF.

The genes are TRBV19 and TRBJ2-2; TRBD1 aligns across 8 bases. J gave up 5 bases and V 7 bases, and 6 bases lay outside the gene matches. CDR3 size: 14 residues. Per the germline V gene, CDR1 is LNHDA and CDR2 is SQIVND (reference sequence). CDR3 bases: TGTGCCAGTATCCCAGGGGGCAATACCGGGGAGCTGTTTTTT. The encoded protein is CASIPGGNTGELFF.

The J gene is TRBJ2-2, the V gene TRBV7-9, with D possibly matching TRBD2 (6 bases). V lost 4 bases and J 6 bases, leaving 9 bases between the germline ends. The CDR3 consists of 13 residues. From germline, CDR1 is SEHNR and CDR2 FQNEAQ (reference sequence). This chain's CDR3 is CASSSGVAGELFF. In nucleotides, the CDR3 is TGTGCCAGCAGCTCGGGGGTGGCCGGGGAGCTGTTTTTT.

The chain is built from TRBV7-9 and TRBJ2-3; the match to TRBD2 covers 11 bases. CDR1 and CDR2 (germline): SEHNR, FQNEAQ (reference sequence). The CDR3 totals 17 residues. With V trimmed by 2 bases and J by 3 bases, 7 bases remained unmatched. CDR3 residues: CASSLKLAGVGTDTQYF. The CDR3 DNA is TGTGCCAGCAGCTTAAAACTAGCGGGAGTAGGTACAGATACGCAGTATTTT.

This chain joins TRBV29-1 and TRBJ2-5; possible D gene TRBD2, 7 bases. V lost 1 base, J lost 1 base, and 10 bases lay in between. The CDR3 length is 14 residues. Germline CDR1 SQVTM, CDR2 ANQGSEA. CDR3 in amino acids: CSVEGGGRQETQYF. CDR3 in DNA: TGCAGCGTTGAAGGGGGGGGCCGCCAAGAGACCCAGTACTTC.

CDR3 nucleotide sequence: TGTGCCTGGAGTGTAGAGGGGCCGGGGGAGTTCTTC. This codes for CAWSVEGPGEFF. V is TRBV30 and J is TRBJ2-1; a weak D match, TRBD2 (6 bases). Trimming took 0 bases from V and 14 from J, leaving 14 bases between them. The CDR3 loop spans 12 amino acids. In germline, CDR1 is GTSNPN, CDR2 SVGIG (reference sequence).

CDR3 bases: TGTGCCAGCAGCGGTGGGCCTCACTCAGATACGCAGTATTTT. Its translation: CASSGGPHSDTQYF. V and J are TRBV2 and TRBJ2-3; D is uncertain. Germline V CDR1 and CDR2: SNHLY, FYNNEI. Trimming stripped 6 bases from V and 4 bases from J, with 14 bases between. This CDR3 has 14 residues.

V and J are TRBV6-1 and TRBJ1-3; D is perhaps TRBD1 (5 bases). CDR1 and CDR2 from the germline V gene are MNHNS and SASEGT. Trimming removed 7 bases at V and 0 bases at J, with 13 bases between. CDR3 size: 15 residues. CDR3 protein: CASKRQGNSGNTIYF. The CDR3, as DNA: TGTGCCAGCAAGAGGCAGGGCAACTCTGGAAACACCATATATTTT.

The gene calls are TRBV5-5 and TRBJ2-5; tentatively, D is TRBD1 (6 bases). The CDR3 sequence is 15 residues long. Between the trimmed V and J ends, which lost 0 bases and 1 base, there was a span of 10 bases. Germline CDR1 is SGHKS and CDR2 is YYEKEE (reference sequence). This chain's CDR3 is CASSLVGQIQETQYF. CDR3 in DNA: TGTGCCAGCAGCTTGGTAGGACAGATCCAAGAGACCCAGTACTTC.